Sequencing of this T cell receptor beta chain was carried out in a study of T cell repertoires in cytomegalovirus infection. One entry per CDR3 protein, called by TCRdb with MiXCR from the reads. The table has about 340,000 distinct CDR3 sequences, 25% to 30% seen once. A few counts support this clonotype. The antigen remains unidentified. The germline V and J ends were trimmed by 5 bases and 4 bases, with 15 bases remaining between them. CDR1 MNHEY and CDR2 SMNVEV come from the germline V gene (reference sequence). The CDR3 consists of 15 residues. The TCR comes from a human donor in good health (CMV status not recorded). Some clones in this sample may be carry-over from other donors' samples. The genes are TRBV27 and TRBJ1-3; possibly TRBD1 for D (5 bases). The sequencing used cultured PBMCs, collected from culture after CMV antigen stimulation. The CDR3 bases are TGTGCCAGCAGTAGGGGTGGGCTGGCAGGAAACACCATATATTTT. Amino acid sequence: CASSRGGLAGNTIYF.